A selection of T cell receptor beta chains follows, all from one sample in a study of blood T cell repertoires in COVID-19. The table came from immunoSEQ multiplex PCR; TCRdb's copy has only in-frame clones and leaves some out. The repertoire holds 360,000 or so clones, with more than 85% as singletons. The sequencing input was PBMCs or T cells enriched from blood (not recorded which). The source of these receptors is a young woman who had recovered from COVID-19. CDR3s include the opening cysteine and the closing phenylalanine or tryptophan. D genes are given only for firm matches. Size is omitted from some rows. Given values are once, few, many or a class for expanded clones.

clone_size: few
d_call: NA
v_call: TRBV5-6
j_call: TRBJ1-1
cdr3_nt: TGTGCCAGCAGCTTGGAGCTGGGCAACACTGAAGCTTTCTTT
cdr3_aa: CASSLELGNTEAFF

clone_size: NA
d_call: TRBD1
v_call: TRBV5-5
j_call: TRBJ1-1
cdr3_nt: TGTGCCAGCGCGCCGCTGGGACAGGGGAACACTGAAGCTTTCTTT
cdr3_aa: CASAPLGQGNTEAFF

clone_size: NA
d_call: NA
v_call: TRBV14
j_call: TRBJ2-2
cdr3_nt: TGTGCCAGCAGCCAAGATCCGGGATTTATAACCGGGGAGCTGTTTTTT
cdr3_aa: CASSQDPGFITGELFF

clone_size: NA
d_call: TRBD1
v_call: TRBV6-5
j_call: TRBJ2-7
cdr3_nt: TGTGCCAGCAGTTCTACCGGGACAGGGTATCACGAGCAGTACTTC
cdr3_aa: CASSSTGTGYHEQYF

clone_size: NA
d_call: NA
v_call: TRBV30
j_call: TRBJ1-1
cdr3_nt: TGTGCCTGGAATCGGGGGGACACTGAAGCTTTCTTT
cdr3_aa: CAWNRGDTEAFF

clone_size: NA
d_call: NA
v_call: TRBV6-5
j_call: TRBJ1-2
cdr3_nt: TGTGCCAGCAGTTACTCTACAGGAGATAACTATGGCTACACCTTC
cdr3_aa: CASSYSTGDNYGYTF

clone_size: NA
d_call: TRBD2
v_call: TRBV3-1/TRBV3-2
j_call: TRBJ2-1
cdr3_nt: TGTGCCAGCAGCCAAGGATCGAGCGGGAGCACTTACAATGAGCAGTTCTTC
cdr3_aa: CASSQGSSGSTYNEQFF

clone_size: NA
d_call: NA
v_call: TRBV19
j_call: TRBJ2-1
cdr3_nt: TGTGCCAGTAGTATTCAGGCGAGTTCCTACAATGAGCAGTTCTTC
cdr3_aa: CASSIQASSYNEQFF

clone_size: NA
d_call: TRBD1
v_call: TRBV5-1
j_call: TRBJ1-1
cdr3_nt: TGCGCCAGCAGCTTGGGAGCAGGGGGTCAGACTGAAGCTTTCTTT
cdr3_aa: CASSLGAGGQTEAFF

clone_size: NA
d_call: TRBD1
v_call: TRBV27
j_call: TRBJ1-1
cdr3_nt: TGTGCCAGCAGCTCCGACAGGGTATCTGAAGCTTTCTTT
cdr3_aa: CASSSDRVSEAFF

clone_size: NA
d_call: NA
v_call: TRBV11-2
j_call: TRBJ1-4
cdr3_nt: TGTGCCAGCAGCTGGACGGGGGCTAATGAAAAACTGTTTTTT
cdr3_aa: CASSWTGANEKLFF

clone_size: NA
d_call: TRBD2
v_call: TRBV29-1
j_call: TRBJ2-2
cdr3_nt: TGCAGCGTCCTAGCGGGAGGATCTAGGACCGGGGAGCTGTTTTTT
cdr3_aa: CSVLAGGSRTGELFF

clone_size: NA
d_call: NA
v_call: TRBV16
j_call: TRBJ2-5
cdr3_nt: TGTGCCAGCAGCCCCCCCCGGCGGGGCCAAGAGACCCAGTACTTC
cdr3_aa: CASSPPRRGQETQYF

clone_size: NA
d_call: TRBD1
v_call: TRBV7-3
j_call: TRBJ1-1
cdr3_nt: TGTGCCAGCAGCTTGACAGGGATGGAGAATGAAGCTTTCTTT
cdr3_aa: CASSLTGMENEAFF

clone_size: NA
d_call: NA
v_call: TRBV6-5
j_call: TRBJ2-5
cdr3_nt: TGTGCCAGCAGTTACTCGCCCTCCGGACAGCAAGAGACCCAGTACTTC
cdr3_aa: CASSYSPSGQQETQYF

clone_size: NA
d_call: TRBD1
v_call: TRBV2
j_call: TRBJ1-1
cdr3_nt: TGTGCCAGCACCGGACAGGGTTCCTCTCAAGCTTTCTTT
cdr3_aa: CASTGQGSSQAFF

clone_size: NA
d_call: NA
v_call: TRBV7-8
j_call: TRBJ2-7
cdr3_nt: TGTGCCAGCAGCAAATTACAGGTCTCCTACGAGCAGTACTTC
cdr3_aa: CASSKLQVSYEQYF

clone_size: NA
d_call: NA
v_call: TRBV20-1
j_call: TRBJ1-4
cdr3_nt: TGCAGTGCCGTTAATGAAAAACTGTTTTTT
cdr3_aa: CSAVNEKLFF

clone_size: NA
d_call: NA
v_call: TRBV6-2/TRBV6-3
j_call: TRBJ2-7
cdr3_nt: TGTGCCAGCAGTTACTCGGTAAGAGGGAGCTACTCCTACGAGCAGTACTTC
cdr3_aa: CASSYSVRGSYSYEQYF

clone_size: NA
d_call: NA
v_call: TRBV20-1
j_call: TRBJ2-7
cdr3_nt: TGCAGTGCTAGTGTCCCGGTCTACGAGCAGTACTTC
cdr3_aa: CSASVPVYEQYF

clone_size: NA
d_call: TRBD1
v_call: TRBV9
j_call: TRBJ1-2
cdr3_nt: TGTGCCAGCAGCTCCGGGACAGGGCTCTATGGCTACACCTTC
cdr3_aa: CASSSGTGLYGYTF

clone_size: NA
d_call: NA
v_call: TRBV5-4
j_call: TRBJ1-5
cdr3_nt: TGTGCCAGCAGCTTGGACAGGCAACAGCCCCAGCATTTT
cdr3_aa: CASSLDRQQPQHF

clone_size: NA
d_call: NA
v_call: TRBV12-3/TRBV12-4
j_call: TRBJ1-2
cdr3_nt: TGTGCCAGCCGACAGAACTATGGCTACACCTTC
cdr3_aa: CASRQNYGYTF

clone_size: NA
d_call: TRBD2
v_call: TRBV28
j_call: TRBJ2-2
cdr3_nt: TGTGCCAGCAGTTCTCCTAGCGGGTACTCAGGGGAGCTGTTTTTT
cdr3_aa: CASSSPSGYSGELFF